The clone carrying this TCR beta chain was picked up many times. Its antigen remains unknown. The sample belongs to a study of CD8 T cells in ankylosing spondylitis. Overall study findings and caveats: The clones that were linked to disease were reported to be significantly enriched in matched synovial fluid samples from ankylosing spondylitis patients.

The CDR3 spans 17 residues. The germline V gene encodes CDR1 DFQATT and CDR2 SNEGSKA (reference sequence). Trimming removed 0 bases at V and 4 bases at J, with 21 bases between. Libraries of TCR beta came from quantitative 5'-RACE with molecular barcodes. MiXCR was run by TCRdb on the 5' RACE reads, yielding one entry per CDR3 protein. The sample lists hundreds of thousands of distinct CDR3 sequences; about a quarter were seen once. Specimen: blood, either unsorted or a sorted T cell fraction (not recorded which). The receptor comes from a male donor with ankylosing spondylitis or in good health (not recorded which). The V and J genes are TRBV20-1 and TRBJ1-1, with a tentative D call TRBD1 (5 bases). Written as DNA, the CDR3 is TGCAGTGCTAGAGATTCGTCCCGGGACCGTAGACTCACTGAAGCTTTCTTT. Translating it yields CSARDSSRDRRLTEAFF.